This T cell receptor beta chain was recorded in a study of CD8+ T cells in alopecia areata. Findings and caveats of the study: Normal-skin resident alphabeta T cells also appear among scalp sample sequences. Greater clonality was observed in lesional scalp samples, especially alopecia totalis/universalis, versus normal scalp.

This clone was detected only once. Its target is unknown. Extracted RNA was reverse transcribed, and the resulting cDNA served as sequencing template. Clones were read by immunoSEQ multiplex PCR, and TCRdb kept only the in-frame ones, dropping some. The data show roughly 30,000 clones, less than 65% seen once. The CDR3 consists of 15 residues. Trimming took 3 bases from V and 9 from J; bases not matched to a gene: 7. CDR1 is LNHNV and CDR2 is YYDKDF in the germline V gene (reference sequence). The source of this sequence is a human donor with alopecia areata. The chain has TRBV15 and TRBJ2-1, with 11 bases that match TRBD2. The source material was NKG2D-high CD8+ T cells sorted from blood. CDR3 coding DNA: TGTGCCACCAGCAGGGTAGCGGGAGGGCCATCTGAGCAGTTCTTC. It encodes CATSRVAGGPSEQFF.